The 20 T cell receptor beta chains below come from one sample, sequenced in a study of T cells in Graves' hyperthyroidism and ophthalmopathy. Amplified TCR beta CDR3 regions came from RNA transcripts. The primer set for the first-round RT-PCR of the TCR CDR3 was HTBI. TCRdb ran MiXCR on the multiplex PCR reads and lists one entry per CDR3 protein. Of around 200,000 distinct CDR3 sequences listed, around 19% are singletons. The sequenced material came from blood. The receptors come from a man between 35 and 55 years old with Graves' hyperthyroidism.

In this sample, this clonotype turned up many times. V gene TRBV4-3 combines with J gene TRBJ2-2; tentatively, D is TRBD2 (5 bases). V lost 3 bases and J lost 8, with 7 bases in between. This CDR3 is built from 12 residues. CDR1 LGHNA and CDR2 YSLEER come from the germline V gene. CDR3 region: CASSQDWGELFF. Here the CDR3 DNA reads TGCGCCAGCAGCCAGGACTGGGGGGAGCTGTTTTTT.

This clonotype was seen at least ten times. The chain couples TRBV6-2 or TRBV6-3 to TRBJ2-6; tentative D call: TRBD2 (5 bases). Germline V gives CDR1 MNHEY, CDR2 SVGEGT. V lost 4 bases and J 2 bases, leaving 12 bases between the germline ends. The CDR3 loop spans 16 amino acids. CDR3 DNA sequence: TGTGCCAGCAGTTCTAGCAGGTTGGCTGGGGCCAACGTCCTGACTTTC. It yields the protein CASSSSRLAGANVLTF.

This clonotype appeared a few times. V usage is TRBV7-3 and J usage is TRBJ2-1; the D is unclear. The germline CDR1 and CDR2 sequences are SGHTA and FQGTGA. Trimming stripped 0 bases from V and 1 base from J, with 13 bases between. CDR3 length equals 17 residues. In DNA, the CDR3 is TGTGCCAGCAGCTTAACCCCCCGCCGCGAATCCTACAATGAGCAGTTCTTC. It codes for CASSLTPRRESYNEQFF.

This clonotype was counted at least ten times. This rearrangement joins TRBV3-1 to TRBJ2-7; 7 positions agree with TRBD2. The CDR3 runs to 14 residues. Germline-derived CDR1 and CDR2 are LGHDT and YNNKEL (reference sequence). The junction had 5 bases not matched to a gene; V was cut back by 3 bases and J by 3 bases. The CDR3 sequence is CASSQETSSYEQYF. In nucleotides, the CDR3 is TGTGCCAGCAGCCAGGAGACTAGCAGCTACGAGCAGTACTTC.

This clonotype came up many times. The chain joins TRBV7-9 to TRBJ2-1, with 9 positions matching TRBD1. The germline V gene has CDR1 SEHNR and CDR2 FQNEAQ (reference sequence). The length of the CDR3 is 16 residues. V trimming: 5 bases; J trimming: 1 base; junction bases outside the gene matches: 6. CDR3 in amino acids: CASSRMGQGSYNEQFF. CDR3 sequence (DNA): TGTGCCAGCAGCCGCATGGGACAGGGTTCCTACAATGAGCAGTTCTTC.

This clonotype was detected ten times or more. The gene calls are TRBV3-2 and TRBJ2-1; TRBD1 reflects the table's D call only, with no check against the DNA. TRBV3-2 is shown as a pseudogene. The CDR3 totals 17 residues. The CDR3 coding sequence is TGTGCCAGCAGCCAATTACGGGACAGGGATCCCTACAATGAGCAGTTCTTC. It specifies CASSQLRDRDPYNEQFF.

In its sample, this clonotype was seen a few times. This chain links TRBV10-3 with TRBJ2-7; D is unclear. V was pared by 4 bases and J by 5 bases, with 9 bases between. Per the germline V gene, CDR1 is ENHRY and CDR2 is SYGVKD. The CDR3 totals 12 residues. CDR3 amino acids: CAISGTLDEQYF. CDR3 nucleotides: TGTGCCATCAGTGGCACCTTGGACGAGCAGTACTTC.

This clonotype came up a few times. V gene TRBV25-1 combines with J gene TRBJ2-7, with 8 bases aligning to TRBD1. Looked up from germline, CDR1 is MGHDK and CDR2 is SYGVNS. The CDR3 is 16 amino acids. J was trimmed by 2 bases and V by 2 bases; bases with no gene match: 8. The DNA of the CDR3 is TGTGCCAGCAGTGAAAGGGACAGGTATCCCCCCTACGAGCAGTACTTC. It yields the protein CASSERDRYPPYEQYF.

This sequence joins TRBV11-2 and TRBJ2-3, with 10 bases aligning to TRBD2. Per the germline V gene, CDR1 is SGHAT and CDR2 is FQNNGV. V shed 1 base and J 0 bases; nucleotides not matched to a gene: 7. This CDR3 has 18 residues. Here the CDR3 DNA reads TGTGCCAGCAGCTTAGGTGTCCTAGCGGGGGTTAGCACAGATACGCAGTATTTT. Translation: CASSLGVLAGVSTDTQYF.

This clonotype was seen many times. The chain joins TRBV5-1 to TRBJ1-2, with D perhaps TRBD1 (5 bases). The CDR3 sequence is 14 residues long. V shed 4 bases and J shed 8 bases, with 18 bases lying between them. CDR1 is SGHRS and CDR2 is YFSETQ in the germline V gene. Here the CDR3 reads CASSDGWGGSGYTF. The CDR3 DNA reads as TGCGCCAGCAGCGACGGATGGGGCGGCAGCGGCTACACCTTC.

This clonotype was observed at least ten times. The CDR3 DNA sequence: TGTGCCAGCAGTCTAGCTCCGAACACCGGGGAGCTGTTTTTT. Translation gives CASSLAPNTGELFF. The rearrangement joins TRBV5-6 to TRBJ2-2, with a weak D call TRBD2 (5 bases). The CDR3 is 14 amino acids. Germline V CDR1 and CDR2: SGHDT, YYEEEE. Trimming left V 5 bases short and J 0 bases short, with 8 bases between.

This clonotype turned up a few times. This sequence joins TRBV18 and TRBJ2-1; D may be TRBD1 (5 bases). The CDR3 totals 11 residues. CDR1 is KGHSH and CDR2 is LQKENI in the germline V gene. V lost 1 base to trimming and J lost 12 bases, with 7 bases between them. CDR3 region: CASSPRTRQFF. The CDR3, as DNA: TGTGCCAGCTCACCACGGACACGGCAGTTCTTC.

This clonotype has at least ten counts. The chain couples TRBV10-3 to TRBJ2-7; TRBD1 is a possible D gene (5 bases). V lost 3 bases, J lost 3 bases, and 15 bases lay in between. Germline CDR1 and CDR2: ENHRY and SYGVKD. The CDR3 is made up of 15 amino acids. CDR3 amino acids: CAISDRQRRVYEQYF. The CDR3, as DNA: TGTGCCATCAGTGACAGACAGCGAAGGGTCTACGAGCAGTACTTC.

This clonotype was counted many times. The gene calls are TRBV24-1 and TRBJ2-5; perhaps TRBD1 as D (5 bases). V was trimmed by 0 bases and J by 6 bases, leaving 10 bases between them. Germline V lookup: CDR1 KGHDR, CDR2 SFDVKD. CDR3 length equals 14 residues. This CDR3 is CATSDLRQGKTQYF. The CDR3 DNA sequence: TGTGCCACCAGTGATTTGCGGCAGGGAAAGACCCAGTACTTC.

The sample holds many counts of this clonotype. The genes are TRBV12-3 or TRBV12-4 and TRBJ2-1; maybe TRBD1 (5 bases). The CDR3 runs to 14 residues. V lost 6 bases and J lost 9, with 18 bases in between. For the CDR3, the DNA is TGTGCCAGCAGCCGCAGACAGTCAGGTAGTGAGCAGTTCTTC. It translates to CASSRRQSGSEQFF.

This clonotype was recorded many times. This chain links TRBV6-1 with TRBJ2-1, with 9 bases matching TRBD2. The CDR3 is 13 residues long. Trimming took 8 bases from V and 7 from J; bases not matched to a gene: 6. CDR1 is MNHNS, CDR2 SASEGT, per germline. CDR3 bases: TGTGCCAGCGCGGGGGGGAATGTAAATGAGCAGTTCTTC. Translating it yields CASAGGNVNEQFF.

This clonotype was observed many times. The chain has TRBV6-1 and TRBJ1-1, with no clear D. CDR1 is MNHNS, CDR2 SASEGT, per germline. Trimming stripped 5 bases from V and 5 bases from J, with 12 bases between. There are 13 residues in the CDR3. The CDR3 is CASSNIWGTEAFF. CDR3 in DNA: TGTGCCAGCAGTAATATCTGGGGTACTGAAGCTTTCTTT.

This clonotype has at least ten counts. The V gene is TRBV7-2, the J gene TRBJ1-2, with D tentatively TRBD1 (5 bases). The ends were cut back, 3 bases at V and 3 bases at J, with 14 bases in the middle. The CDR3 is 15 amino acids. Germline V gene sequence: CDR1 SGHTA, CDR2 FQGNSA. CDR3 DNA sequence: TGTGCCAGCAGCTTCATCCACGGGACGGACTATGGCTACACCTTC. This codes for CASSFIHGTDYGYTF.

The chain joins TRBV5-5 to TRBJ2-2; 9 positions agree with TRBD1. The ends lost 4 bases at V and 7 bases at J; junction bases unmatched: 5. The CDR3 covers 14 residues. In germline, CDR1 is SGHKS, CDR2 YYEKEE (reference sequence). CDR3 sequence (DNA): TGTGCCAGCAGCCCACAGGGGGCTGGCGGGGAGCTGTTTTTT. Translating it yields CASSPQGAGGELFF. Drawing the rest from reference TRBV5-5 and TRBJ2-2, the complete variable domain is DAGVTQSPTHLIKTRGQQVTLRCSPISGHKSVSWYQQVLGQGPQFIFQYYEKEERGRGNFPDRFSARQFPNYSSELNVNALLLGDSALYLCASSPQGAGGELFFGEGSRLTVL.

There are many counts of this clonotype. The gene calls are TRBV20-1 and TRBJ1-2; the D gene is possibly TRBD1 (6 bases). Per germline, CDR1 DFQATT and CDR2 SNEGSKA (reference sequence). There are 13 residues in the CDR3. The ends were cut back, 4 bases at V and 5 bases at J, with 14 bases in the middle. CDR3 sequence reads: CSAIAQGWYGYTF. For the CDR3, the DNA is TGCAGTGCTATCGCCCAGGGGTGGTATGGCTACACCTTC.